This T cell receptor beta chain stems from a study of blood T cell repertoires in COVID-19. Original data processing: Using reference gene primer amplification, nucleated cell counts were estimated. The repertoire was sequenced with immunoSEQ multiplex PCR; TCRdb's copy has only in-frame clones and lacks some. That table supplies the V and J calls and clone size; D and trimming were determined from the DNA. The sample carries hundreds of thousands of clones, around 86% recorded once. Participants were aged about 18 to 100 years from about two dozen US areas. Participant reports of clinical history set cohort assignment. In Cohort 3, a recovered donor had either two negative PCRs, clearance, or symptom resolution. Trimming removed 0 bases from V and 7 bases from J; junction bases left unmatched: 7. Per germline, CDR1 SGHKS and CDR2 YYEKEE (reference sequence). The CDR3 loop spans 15 amino acids.

The clonotype comes from a man between 60 and 70 years old who had recovered from COVID-19. The V gene is TRBV5-5, the J gene TRBJ2-3; 8 nucleotides agree with TRBD1. The material sequenced was PBMCs or T cells enriched from blood (not recorded which). CDR3 protein: CASSLVAGGHNTQYF. The CDR3 bases are TGTGCCAGCAGCTTGGTAGCAGGGGGCCATAATACGCAGTATTTT. The variable domain in full, with the rest retrieved from reference TRBV5-5 and TRBJ2-3, is DAGVTQSPTHLIKTRGQQVTLRCSPISGHKSVSWYQQVLGQGPQFIFQYYEKEERGRGNFPDRFSARQFPNYSSELNVNALLLGDSALYLCASSLVAGGHNTQYFGPGTRLTVL.